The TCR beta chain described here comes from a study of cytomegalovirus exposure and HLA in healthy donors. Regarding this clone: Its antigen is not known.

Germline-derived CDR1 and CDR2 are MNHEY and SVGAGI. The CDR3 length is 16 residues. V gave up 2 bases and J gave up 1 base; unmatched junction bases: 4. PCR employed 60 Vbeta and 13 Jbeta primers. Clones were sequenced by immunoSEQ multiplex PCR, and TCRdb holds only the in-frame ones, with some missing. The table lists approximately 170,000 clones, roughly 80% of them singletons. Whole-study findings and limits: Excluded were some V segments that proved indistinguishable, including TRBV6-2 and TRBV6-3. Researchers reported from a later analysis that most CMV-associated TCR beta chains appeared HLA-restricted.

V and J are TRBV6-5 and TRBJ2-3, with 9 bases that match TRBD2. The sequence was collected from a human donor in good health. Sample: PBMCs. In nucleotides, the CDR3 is TGTGCCAGCAGTTACGAGCGGGGGGAACGCACAGATACGCAGTATTTT. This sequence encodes CASSYERGERTDTQYF.